The source of this TCR beta chain is a study of lymphopenia after photon versus proton radiotherapy. Libraries were prepared by immunoSEQ multiplex PCR; TCRdb keeps only in-frame clonotypes and omits some of them. The table records approximately 66,000 clones, around 85% of them present only once. Unmatched junction bases numbered 5, after V lost 7 bases and J lost 5 bases. CDR1 and CDR2 from the germline V gene are MNHNY and SVGAGI (reference sequence). The CDR3 totals 15 residues. Study-level results: Post-nadir diversity loss with photons came from oligoclonal expansion, particularly CD8+ Temra cells. Authors raise, but do not show, better survival with proton therapy. In patients who died, overall survival fell as post-nadir TCR diversity dropped more. Relative stability marked proton patients; photon patients lost diversity and naive cells.

Details on this clone: Its antigen is currently unknown.

V gene TRBV6-6 combines with J gene TRBJ2-1; 13 bases align to TRBD2. Material: peripheral blood, obtained from a patient treated with photon-based radiotherapy. The TCR comes from a man in his forties with gastric cancer. CDR3 in amino acids: CASTKTSGGDNEQFF. CDR3 DNA sequence: TGTGCCAGCACCAAAACTAGCGGGGGGGACAATGAGCAGTTCTTC.